The table lists the clone carrying this TCR beta chain with many counts. CDR1 and CDR2 (germline): LGHDT, YNNKEL (reference sequence). CDR3 length equals 17 residues. After removal of 3 bases from V and 2 bases from J, the junction contained 4 bases not matched to a gene. Multiplex PCR was performed with 32 V and 13 J primers, and it amplified TCR beta CDR3. TCRdb recomputed calls from the multiplex PCR reads with MiXCR, one row per CDR3 protein. The table has some 21,000 distinct CDR3 sequences, around 28% seen once. Bulk tumor genomic DNA, approximately 600 ng per sample, was used as template. During surgery, several far-apart biopsies were obtained from every primary tumor. Samples came from untreated patients having curative surgery for newly diagnosed non-small cell lung cancer. The data were obtained in a study of immune heterogeneity within non-small cell lung tumors.

The chain is built from TRBV3-1 and TRBJ2-5; 15 nucleotides align to TRBD2. The specimen sequenced was lung tumor tissue. The clonotype comes from a man aged 40-55 years with non-small cell lung cancer. CDR3 sequence reads: CASSQGGLAGGQETQYF. In DNA form, the CDR3 reads TGTGCCAGCAGCCAGGGAGGACTAGCGGGAGGGCAAGAGACCCAGTACTTC.